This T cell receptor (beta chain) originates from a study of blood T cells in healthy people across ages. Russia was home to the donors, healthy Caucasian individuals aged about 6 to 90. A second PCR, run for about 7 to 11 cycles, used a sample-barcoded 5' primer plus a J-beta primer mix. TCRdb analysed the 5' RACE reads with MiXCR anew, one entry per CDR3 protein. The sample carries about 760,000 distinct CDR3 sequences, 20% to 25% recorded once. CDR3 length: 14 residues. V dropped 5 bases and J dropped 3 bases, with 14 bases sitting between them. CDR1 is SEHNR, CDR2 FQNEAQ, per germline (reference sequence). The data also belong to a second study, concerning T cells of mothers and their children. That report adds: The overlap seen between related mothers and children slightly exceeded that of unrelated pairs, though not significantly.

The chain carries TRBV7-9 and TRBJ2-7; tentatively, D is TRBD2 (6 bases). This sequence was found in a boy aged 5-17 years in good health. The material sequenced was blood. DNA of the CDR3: TGTGCCAGCAGCCAAACGGGGGAGGACTACGAGCAGTACTTC. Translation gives CASSQTGEDYEQYF.